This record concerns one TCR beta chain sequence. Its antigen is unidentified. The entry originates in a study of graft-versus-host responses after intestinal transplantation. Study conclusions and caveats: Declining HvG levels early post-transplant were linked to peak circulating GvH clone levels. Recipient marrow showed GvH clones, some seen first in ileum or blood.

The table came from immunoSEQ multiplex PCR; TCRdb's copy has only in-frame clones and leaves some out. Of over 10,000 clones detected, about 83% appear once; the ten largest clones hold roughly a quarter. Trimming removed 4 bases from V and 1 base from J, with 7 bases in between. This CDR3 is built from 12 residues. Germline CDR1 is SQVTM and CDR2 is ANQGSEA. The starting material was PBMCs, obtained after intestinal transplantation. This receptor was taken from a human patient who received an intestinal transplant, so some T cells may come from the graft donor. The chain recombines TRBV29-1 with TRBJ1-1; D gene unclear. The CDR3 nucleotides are TGCAGCGTTGCCGCTACGAACACTGAAGCTTTCTTT. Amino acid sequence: CSVAATNTEAFF.